This T cell receptor beta chain was captured in a study of cytomegalovirus exposure and HLA in healthy donors. V was pared by 1 base and J by 5 bases, with 5 bases between. The CDR3 is 12 amino acids. Germline CDR1 reads SNHLY; CDR2 reads FYNNEI. 60 Vbeta and 13 Jbeta primers were used in PCR. Method: immunoSEQ multiplex PCR; TCRdb's copy keeps in-frame clones and lacks some. The data show some 200,000 clones, just under 70% seen once. Unrecorded immune exposures were likely, despite nominal health at sampling. Turning to this clone: As yet, its antigen is unknown.

Study-wide results and caveats: In a later analysis, the majority of CMV-associated beta chains seemingly showed HLA restriction. Researchers catalogued under 200 TCR beta chains as cytomegalovirus-associated.

The clonotype was recovered from a man aged 35 to 55 in good health and CMV-seropositive. Material for sequencing was PBMCs. The J gene is TRBJ1-2, the V gene TRBV2, with a possible D match to TRBD1 (5 bases). The CDR3 protein is CASSEGQYGYTF. The CDR3 DNA reads TGTGCCAGCAGTGAAGGACAGTATGGCTACACCTTC.